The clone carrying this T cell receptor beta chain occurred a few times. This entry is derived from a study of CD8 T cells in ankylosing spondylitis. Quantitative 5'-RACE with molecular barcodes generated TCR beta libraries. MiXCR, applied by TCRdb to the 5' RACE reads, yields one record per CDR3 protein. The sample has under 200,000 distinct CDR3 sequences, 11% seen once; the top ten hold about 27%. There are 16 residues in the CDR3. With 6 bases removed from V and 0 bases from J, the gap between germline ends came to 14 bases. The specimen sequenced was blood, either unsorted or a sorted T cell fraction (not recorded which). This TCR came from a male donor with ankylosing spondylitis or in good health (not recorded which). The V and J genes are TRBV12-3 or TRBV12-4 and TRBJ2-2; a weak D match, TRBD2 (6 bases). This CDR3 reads CASSSRGTANTGELFF. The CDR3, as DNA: TGTGCCAGCAGCTCGCGCGGGACTGCGAACACCGGGGAGCTGTTTTTT.